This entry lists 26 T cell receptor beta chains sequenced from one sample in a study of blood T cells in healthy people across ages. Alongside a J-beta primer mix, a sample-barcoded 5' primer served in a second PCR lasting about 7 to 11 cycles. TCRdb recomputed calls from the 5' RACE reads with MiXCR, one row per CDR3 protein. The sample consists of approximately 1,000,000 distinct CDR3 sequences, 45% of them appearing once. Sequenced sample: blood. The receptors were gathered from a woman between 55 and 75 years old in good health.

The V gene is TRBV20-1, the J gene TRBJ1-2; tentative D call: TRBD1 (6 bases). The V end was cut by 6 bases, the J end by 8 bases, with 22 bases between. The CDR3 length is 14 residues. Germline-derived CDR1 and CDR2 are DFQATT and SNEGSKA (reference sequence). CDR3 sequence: CSARTANQRTGYTF. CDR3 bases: TGCAGTGCACGGACAGCTAACCAGCGGACGGGCTACACCTTC.

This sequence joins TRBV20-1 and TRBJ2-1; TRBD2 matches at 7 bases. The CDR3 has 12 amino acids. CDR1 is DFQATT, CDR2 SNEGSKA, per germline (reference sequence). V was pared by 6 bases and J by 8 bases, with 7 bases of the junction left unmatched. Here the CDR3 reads CSARTRGYEQFF. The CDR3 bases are TGCAGTGCCCGGACTAGGGGATATGAGCAGTTCTTC.

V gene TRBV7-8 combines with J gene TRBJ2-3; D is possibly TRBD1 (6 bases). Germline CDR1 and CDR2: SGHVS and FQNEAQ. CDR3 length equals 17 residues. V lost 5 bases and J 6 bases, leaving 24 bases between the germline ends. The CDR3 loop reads CASSISLTGYVTDTQYF. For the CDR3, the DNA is TGTGCCAGCAGCATTTCCCTTACAGGGTACGTGACGGATACGCAGTATTTT.

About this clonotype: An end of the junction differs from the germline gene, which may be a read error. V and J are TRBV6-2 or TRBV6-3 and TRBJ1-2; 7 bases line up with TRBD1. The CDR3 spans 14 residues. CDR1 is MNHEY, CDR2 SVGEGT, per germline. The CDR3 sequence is CVSSPGTEPGGYTF. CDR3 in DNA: TGTGTCAGCAGTCCCGGGACAGAGCCTGGAGGCTACACCTTC.

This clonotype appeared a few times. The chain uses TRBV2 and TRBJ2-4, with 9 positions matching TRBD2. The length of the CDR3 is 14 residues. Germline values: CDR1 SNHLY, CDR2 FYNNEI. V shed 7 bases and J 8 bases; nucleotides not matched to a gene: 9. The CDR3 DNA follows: TGTGCCAGCAAGGAGGCGGGAGGGTACTACATTCAGTACTTC. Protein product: CASKEAGGYYIQYF.

The CDR3, as DNA: TGTGCCAGCAGTTACGTACCGGGACTAGCGGGAGTAGGCGAGCAGTTCTTC. Its translation is CASSYVPGLAGVGEQFF. V and J are TRBV6-2 or TRBV6-3 and TRBJ2-1, with 14 bases matching TRBD2. The CDR3 contains 17 residues. The germline CDR1 and CDR2 sequences are MNHEY and SVGEGT. J gave up 10 bases and V 2 bases, and 10 bases lay outside the gene matches.

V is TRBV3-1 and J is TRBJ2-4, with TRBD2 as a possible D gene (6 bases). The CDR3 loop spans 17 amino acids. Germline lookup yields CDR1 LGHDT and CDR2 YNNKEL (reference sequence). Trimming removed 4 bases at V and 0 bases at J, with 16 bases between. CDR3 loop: CASSRPGLHEAKNIQYF. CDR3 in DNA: TGTGCCAGCAGCCGACCGGGACTTCACGAAGCCAAAAACATTCAGTACTTC.

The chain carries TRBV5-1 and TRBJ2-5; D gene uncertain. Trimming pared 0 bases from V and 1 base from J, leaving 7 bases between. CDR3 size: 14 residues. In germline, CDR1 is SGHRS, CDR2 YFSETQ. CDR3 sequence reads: CASSLGPSQETQYF. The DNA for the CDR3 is TGCGCCAGCAGCTTGGGGCCCAGCCAAGAGACCCAGTACTTC.

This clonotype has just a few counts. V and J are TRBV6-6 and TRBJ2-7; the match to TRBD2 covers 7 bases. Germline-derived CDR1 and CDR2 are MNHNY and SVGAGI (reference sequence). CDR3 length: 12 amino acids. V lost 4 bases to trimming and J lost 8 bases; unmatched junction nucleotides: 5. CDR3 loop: CASSFASGKQYF. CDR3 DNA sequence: TGTGCCAGCAGTTTCGCTAGCGGAAAGCAGTACTTC.

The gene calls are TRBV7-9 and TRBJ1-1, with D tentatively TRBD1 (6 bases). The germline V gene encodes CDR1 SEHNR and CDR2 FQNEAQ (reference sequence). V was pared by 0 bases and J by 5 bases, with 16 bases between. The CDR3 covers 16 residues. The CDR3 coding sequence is TGTGCCAGCAGCTTAGCATCCGGGACACTTCGGACTGAAGCTTTCTTT. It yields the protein CASSLASGTLRTEAFF.

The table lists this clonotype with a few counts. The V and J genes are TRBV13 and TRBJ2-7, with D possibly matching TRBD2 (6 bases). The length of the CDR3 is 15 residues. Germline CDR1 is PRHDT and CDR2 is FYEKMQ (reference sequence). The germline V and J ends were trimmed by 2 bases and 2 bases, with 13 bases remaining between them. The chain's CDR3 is CASSLTGSGTYEQYF. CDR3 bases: TGTGCCAGCAGCTTAACGGGTAGCGGCACCTACGAGCAGTACTTC.

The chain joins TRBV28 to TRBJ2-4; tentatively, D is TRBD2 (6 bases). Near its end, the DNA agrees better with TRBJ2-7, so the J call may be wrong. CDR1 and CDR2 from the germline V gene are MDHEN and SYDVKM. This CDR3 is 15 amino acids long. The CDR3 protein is CASSLRWRGSYEQYF. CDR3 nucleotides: TGTGCCAGCAGTTTGAGGTGGAGGGGATCCTACGAGCAGTACTTC.

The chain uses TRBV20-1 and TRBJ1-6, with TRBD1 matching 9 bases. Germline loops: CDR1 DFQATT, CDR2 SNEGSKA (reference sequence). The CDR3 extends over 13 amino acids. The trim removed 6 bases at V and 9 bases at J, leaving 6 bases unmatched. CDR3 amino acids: CSAAGTGFSPLHF. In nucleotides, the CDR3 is TGCAGTGCCGCCGGGACAGGGTTTTCACCCCTCCACTTT.

For the CDR3, the DNA is TGTGCCAGCGGTCAACAGGGAATGGTCGGAAACATTCAGTACTTC. Encoded protein: CASGQQGMVGNIQYF. The chain employs TRBV6-2 or TRBV6-3 and TRBJ2-4; D might be TRBD1 (6 bases). The germline CDR1 and CDR2 sequences are MNHEY and SVGEGT. Trimming removed 8 bases from V and 6 bases from J, with 20 bases in between. The CDR3 length is 15 residues.

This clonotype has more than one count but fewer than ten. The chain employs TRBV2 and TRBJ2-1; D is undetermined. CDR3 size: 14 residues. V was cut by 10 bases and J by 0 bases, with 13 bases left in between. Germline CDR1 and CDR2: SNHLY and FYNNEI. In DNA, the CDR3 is TGTGCCACAAGGCAGACAAGCTCCTACAATGAGCAGTTCTTC. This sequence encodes CATRQTSSYNEQFF.

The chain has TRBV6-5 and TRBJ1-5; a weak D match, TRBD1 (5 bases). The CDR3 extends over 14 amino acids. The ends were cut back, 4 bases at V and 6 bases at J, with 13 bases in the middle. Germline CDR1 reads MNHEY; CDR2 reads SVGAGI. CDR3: CASSSSSQGQPQHF. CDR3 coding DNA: TGTGCCAGCAGTTCATCCTCCCAGGGTCAGCCCCAGCATTTT.

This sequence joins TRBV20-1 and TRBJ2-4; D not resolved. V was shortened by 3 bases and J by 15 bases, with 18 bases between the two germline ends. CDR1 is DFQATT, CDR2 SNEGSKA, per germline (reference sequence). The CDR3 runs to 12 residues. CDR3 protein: CSASQFGYERYF. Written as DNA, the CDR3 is TGCAGTGCTAGCCAGTTCGGCTACGAGCGGTACTTC.

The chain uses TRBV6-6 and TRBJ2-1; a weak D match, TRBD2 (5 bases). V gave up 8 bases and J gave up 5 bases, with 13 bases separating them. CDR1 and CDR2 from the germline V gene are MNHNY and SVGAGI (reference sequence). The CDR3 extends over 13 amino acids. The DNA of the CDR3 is TGTGCCAGCGGGCCCGGGATCAACAATGAGCAGTTCTTC. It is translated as CASGPGINNEQFF.

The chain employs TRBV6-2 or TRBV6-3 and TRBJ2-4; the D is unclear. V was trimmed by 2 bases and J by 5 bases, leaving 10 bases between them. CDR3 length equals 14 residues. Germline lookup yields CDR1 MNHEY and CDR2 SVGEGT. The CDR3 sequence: CASSYTRNQNIQYF. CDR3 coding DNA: TGTGCCAGCAGTTACACCAGAAACCAAAACATTCAGTACTTC.

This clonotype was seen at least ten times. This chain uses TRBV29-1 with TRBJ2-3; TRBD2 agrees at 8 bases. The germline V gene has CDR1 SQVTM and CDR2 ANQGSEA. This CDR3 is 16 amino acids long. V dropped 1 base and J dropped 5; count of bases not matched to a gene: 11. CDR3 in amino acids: CSVEGGGSGTVDTQYF. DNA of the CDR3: TGCAGCGTTGAAGGTGGCGGTAGCGGGACGGTAGATACGCAGTATTTT.

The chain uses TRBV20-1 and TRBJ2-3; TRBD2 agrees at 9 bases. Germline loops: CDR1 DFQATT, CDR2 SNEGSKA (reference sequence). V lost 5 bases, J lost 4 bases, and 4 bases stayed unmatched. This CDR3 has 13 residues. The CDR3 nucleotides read TGCAGTGCTCCTAGCGGGATCGCAGATACGCAGTATTTT. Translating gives CSAPSGIADTQYF.

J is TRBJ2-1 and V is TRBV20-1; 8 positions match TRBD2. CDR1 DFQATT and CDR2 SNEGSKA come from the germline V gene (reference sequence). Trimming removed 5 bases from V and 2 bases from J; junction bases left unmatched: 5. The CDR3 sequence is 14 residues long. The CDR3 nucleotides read TGCAGTGCTGGTGTAGCGGGGCCCTACAATGAGCAGTTCTTC. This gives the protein CSAGVAGPYNEQFF.

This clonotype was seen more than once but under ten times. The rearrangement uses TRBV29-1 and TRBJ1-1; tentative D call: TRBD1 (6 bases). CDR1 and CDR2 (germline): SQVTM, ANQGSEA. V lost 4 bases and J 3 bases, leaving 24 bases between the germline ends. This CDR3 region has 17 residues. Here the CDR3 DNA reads TGCAGCGTTGTGGGGTACCAGCGGGGGGCTTATGACACTGAAGCTTTCTTT. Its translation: CSVVGYQRGAYDTEAFF.

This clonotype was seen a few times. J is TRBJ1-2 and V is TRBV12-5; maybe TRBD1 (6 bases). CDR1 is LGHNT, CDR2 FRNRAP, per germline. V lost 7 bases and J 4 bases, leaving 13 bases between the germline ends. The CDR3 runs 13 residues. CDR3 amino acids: CASARQGTYGYTF. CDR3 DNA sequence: TGTGCTAGTGCCCGCCAGGGGACCTATGGCTACACCTTC. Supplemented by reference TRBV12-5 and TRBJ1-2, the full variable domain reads DARVTQTPRHKVTEMGQEVTMRCQPILGHNTVFWYRQTMMQGLELLAYFRNRAPLDDSGMPKDRFSAEMPDATLATLKIQPSEPRDSAVYFCASARQGTYGYTFGSGTRLTVV.

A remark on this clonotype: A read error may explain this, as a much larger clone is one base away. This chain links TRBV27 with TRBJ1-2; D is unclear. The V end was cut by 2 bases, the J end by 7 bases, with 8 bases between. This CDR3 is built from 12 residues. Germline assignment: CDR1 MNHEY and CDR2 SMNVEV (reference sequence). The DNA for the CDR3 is TGTGCCAGCAGTTTAATGGGCTTTGGCTACACCTTC. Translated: CASSLMGFGYTF.

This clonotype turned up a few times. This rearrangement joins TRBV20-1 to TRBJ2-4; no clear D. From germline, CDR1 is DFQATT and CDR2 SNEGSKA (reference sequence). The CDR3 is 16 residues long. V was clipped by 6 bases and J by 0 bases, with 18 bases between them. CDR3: CSATAPDNLAKNIQYF. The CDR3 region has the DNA TGCAGTGCCACTGCCCCCGATAACCTAGCCAAAAACATTCAGTACTTC.